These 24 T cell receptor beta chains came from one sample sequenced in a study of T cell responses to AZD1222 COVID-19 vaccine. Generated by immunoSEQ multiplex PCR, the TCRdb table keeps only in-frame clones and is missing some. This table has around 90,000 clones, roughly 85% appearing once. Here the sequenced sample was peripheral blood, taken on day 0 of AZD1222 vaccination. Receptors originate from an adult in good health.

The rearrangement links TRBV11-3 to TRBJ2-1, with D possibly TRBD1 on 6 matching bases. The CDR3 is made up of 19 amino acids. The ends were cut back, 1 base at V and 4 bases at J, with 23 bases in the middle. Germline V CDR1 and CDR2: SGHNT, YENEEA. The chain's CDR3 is CASSLALGAGTFIYNEQFF. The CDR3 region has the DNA TGTGCCAGCAGCTTAGCCCTGGGGGCTGGGACCTTTATATACAATGAGCAGTTCTTC.

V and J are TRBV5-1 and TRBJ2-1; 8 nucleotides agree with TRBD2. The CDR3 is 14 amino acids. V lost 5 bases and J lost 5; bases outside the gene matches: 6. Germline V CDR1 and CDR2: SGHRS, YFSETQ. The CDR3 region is CASSRAGEDNEQFF. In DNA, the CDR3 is TGCGCCAGCAGTAGAGCGGGAGAAGACAATGAGCAGTTCTTC.

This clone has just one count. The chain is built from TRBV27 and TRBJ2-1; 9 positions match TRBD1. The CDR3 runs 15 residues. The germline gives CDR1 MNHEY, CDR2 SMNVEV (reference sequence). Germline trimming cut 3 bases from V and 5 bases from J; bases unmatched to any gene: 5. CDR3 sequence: CASSLWTGEDNEQFF. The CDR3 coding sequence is TGTGCCAGCAGTTTGTGGACAGGGGAGGACAATGAGCAGTTCTTC.

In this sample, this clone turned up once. CDR3: CASSQGNRGGTDTQYF. The DNA of the CDR3 is TGTGCCAGCAGCCAGGGGAACAGGGGTGGCACAGATACGCAGTATTTT. J is TRBJ2-3 and V is TRBV7-8, with TRBD1 identical over 7 bases. V shed 5 bases and J 1 base; nucleotides not matched to a gene: 9. There are 16 residues in the CDR3. CDR1 and CDR2 (germline): SGHVS, FQNEAQ.

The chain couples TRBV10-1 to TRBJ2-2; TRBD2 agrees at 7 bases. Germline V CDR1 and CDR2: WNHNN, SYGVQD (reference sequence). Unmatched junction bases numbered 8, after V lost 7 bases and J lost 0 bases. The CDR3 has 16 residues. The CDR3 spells CASNPGGAANTGELFF. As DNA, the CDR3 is TGCGCCAGCAACCCGGGGGGTGCCGCGAACACCGGGGAGCTGTTTTTT.

CDR3 protein: CASSQQTGENYEQYF. As DNA, the CDR3 is TGTGCCAGCAGCCAGCAGACAGGGGAAAACTACGAGCAGTACTTC. The genes are TRBV4-2 and TRBJ2-7; 8 bases map to TRBD1. The V segment lost 3 bases and the J segment 3 bases; nucleotides outside the gene matches: 7. CDR1 and CDR2 (germline): LGHNA, YNFKEQ. The CDR3 runs 15 residues.

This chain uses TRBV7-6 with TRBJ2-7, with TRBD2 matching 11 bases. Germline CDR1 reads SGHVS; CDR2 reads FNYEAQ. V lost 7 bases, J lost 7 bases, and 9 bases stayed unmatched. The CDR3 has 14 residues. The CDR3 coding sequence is TGTGCCAGCACCCTTAGCGGGGGGGCTAGGGAGCAGTACTTC. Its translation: CASTLSGGAREQYF.

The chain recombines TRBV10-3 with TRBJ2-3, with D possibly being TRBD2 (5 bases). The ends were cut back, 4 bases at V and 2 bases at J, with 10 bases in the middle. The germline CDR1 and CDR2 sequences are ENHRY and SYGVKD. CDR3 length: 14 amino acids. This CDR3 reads CAISVEGSTDTQYF. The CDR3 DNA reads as TGTGCCATCAGTGTCGAGGGATCCACAGATACGCAGTATTTT.

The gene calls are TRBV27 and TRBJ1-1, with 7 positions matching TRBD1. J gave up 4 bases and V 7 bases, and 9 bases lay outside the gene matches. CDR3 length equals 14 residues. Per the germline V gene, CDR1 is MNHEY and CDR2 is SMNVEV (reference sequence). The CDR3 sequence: CASTSTGSGTEAFF. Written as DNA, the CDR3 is TGTGCCAGCACGTCGACAGGGTCGGGCACTGAAGCTTTCTTT.

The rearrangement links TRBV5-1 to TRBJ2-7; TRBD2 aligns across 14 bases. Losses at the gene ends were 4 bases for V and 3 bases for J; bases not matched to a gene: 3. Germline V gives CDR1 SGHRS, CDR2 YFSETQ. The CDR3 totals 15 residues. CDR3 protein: CASSPGTSGGYEQYF. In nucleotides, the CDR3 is TGCGCCAGCAGCCCTGGGACTAGCGGGGGCTACGAGCAGTACTTC.

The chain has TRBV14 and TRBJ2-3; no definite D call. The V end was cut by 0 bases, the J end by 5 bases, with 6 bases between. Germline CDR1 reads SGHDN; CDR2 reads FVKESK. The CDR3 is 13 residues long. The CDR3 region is CASSQEGRDTQYF. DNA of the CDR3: TGTGCCAGCAGCCAAGAGGGCAGAGATACGCAGTATTTT.

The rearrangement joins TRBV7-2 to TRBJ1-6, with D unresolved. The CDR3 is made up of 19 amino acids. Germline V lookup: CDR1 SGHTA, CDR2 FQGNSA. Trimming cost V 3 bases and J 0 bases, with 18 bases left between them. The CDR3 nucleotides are TGTGCCAGCAGCTTTAGCGGTGGGTCCCTGAGCTCCTATAATTCACCCCTCCACTTT. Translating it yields CASSFSGGSLSSYNSPLHF.

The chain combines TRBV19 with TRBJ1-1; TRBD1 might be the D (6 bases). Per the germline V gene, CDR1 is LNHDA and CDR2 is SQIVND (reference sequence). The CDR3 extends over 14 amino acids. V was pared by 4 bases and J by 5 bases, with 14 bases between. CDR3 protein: CASSTEDSWTEAFF. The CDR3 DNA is TGTGCCAGTAGTACAGAGGACAGTTGGACTGAAGCTTTCTTT.

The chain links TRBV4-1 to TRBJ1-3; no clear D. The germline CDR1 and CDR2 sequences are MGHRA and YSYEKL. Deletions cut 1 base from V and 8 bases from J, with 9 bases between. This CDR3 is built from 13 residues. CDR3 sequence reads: CASSQAPGYTIYF. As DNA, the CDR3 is TGCGCCAGCAGCCAAGCGCCGGGATACACCATATATTTT.

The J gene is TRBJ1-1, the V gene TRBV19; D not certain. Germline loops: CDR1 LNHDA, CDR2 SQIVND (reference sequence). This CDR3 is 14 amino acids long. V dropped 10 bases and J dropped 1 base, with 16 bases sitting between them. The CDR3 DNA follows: TGTGCCACAAGGAATTTTGTTGAGAACACTGAAGCTTTCTTT. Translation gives CATRNFVENTEAFF.

The CDR3 is CASSPVAQETQYF. In DNA, the CDR3 is TGTGCCAGCAGCCCGGTGGCCCAAGAGACCCAGTACTTC. The V gene is TRBV12-3 or TRBV12-4, the J gene TRBJ2-5; D unresolved. The V and J ends lost 6 bases and 1 base respectively, with 9 bases between them. The CDR3 extends over 13 amino acids.

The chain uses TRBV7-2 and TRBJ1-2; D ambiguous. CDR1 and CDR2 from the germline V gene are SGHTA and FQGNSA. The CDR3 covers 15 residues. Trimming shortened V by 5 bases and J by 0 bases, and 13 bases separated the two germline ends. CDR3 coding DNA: TGTGCCAGCAGCACCCCAAGACCGACTAACTATGGCTACACCTTC. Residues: CASSTPRPTNYGYTF.

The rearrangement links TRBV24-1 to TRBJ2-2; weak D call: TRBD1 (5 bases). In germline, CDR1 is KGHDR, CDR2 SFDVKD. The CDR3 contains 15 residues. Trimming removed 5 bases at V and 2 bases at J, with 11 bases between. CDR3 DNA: TGTGCCACCAGTGGTGGGGCCCCCAACACCGGGGAGCTGTTTTTT. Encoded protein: CATSGGAPNTGELFF.

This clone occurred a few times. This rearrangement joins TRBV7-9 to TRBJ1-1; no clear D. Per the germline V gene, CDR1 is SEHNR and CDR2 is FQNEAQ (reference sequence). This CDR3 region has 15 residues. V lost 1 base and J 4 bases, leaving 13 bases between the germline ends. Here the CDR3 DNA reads TGTGCCAGCAGCTTAGTAGAGGGCTTGATCACTGAAGCTTTCTTT. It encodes CASSLVEGLITEAFF.

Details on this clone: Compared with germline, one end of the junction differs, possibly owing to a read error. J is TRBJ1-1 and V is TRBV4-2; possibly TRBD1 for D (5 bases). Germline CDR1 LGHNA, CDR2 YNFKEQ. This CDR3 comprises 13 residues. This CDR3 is CASNQDAGAEAFF. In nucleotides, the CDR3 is TGTGCCAGCAACCAAGATGCGGGGGCTGAAGCTTTCTTT.

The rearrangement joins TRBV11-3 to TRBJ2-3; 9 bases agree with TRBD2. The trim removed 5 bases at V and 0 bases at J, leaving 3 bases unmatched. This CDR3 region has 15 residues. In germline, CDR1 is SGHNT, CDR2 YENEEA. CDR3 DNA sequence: TGTGCCAGCAGCCGACTAGCGGCTAGCACAGATACGCAGTATTTT. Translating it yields CASSRLAASTDTQYF.

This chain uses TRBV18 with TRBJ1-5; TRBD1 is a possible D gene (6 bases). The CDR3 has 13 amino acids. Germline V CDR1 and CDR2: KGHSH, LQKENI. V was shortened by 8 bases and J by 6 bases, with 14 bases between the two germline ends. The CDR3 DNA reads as TGTGCCAGCACCACAGGGAACCGTCAGCCCCAGCATTTT. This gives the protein CASTTGNRQPQHF.

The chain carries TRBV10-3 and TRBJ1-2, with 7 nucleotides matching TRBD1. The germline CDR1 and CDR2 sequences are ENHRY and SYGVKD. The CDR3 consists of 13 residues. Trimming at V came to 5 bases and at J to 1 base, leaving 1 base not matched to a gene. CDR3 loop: CAISRDSNYGYTF. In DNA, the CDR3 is TGTGCCATCAGTCGGGACAGTAACTATGGCTACACCTTC.

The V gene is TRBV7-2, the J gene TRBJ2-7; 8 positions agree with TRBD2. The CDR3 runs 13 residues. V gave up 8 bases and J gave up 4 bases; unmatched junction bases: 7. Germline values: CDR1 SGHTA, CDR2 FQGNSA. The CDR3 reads CASAPGGGYEQYF. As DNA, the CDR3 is TGTGCCAGCGCTCCGGGAGGGGGTTACGAGCAGTACTTC.